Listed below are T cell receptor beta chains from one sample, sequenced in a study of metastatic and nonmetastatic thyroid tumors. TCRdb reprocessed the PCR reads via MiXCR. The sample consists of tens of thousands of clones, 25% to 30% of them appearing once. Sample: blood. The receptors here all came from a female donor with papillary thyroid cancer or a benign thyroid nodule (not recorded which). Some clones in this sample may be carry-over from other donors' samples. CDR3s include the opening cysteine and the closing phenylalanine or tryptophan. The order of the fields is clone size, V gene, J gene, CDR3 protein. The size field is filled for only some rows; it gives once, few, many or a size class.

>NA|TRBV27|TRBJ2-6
CASSLPCRVTPGANVLAF
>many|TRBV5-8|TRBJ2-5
CASSLYNQETQYF
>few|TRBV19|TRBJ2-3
CASSQGLAGATQYF
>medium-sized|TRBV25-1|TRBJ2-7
CASSEGLESYEQYF
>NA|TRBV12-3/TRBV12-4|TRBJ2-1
CASSPGRPGQFF
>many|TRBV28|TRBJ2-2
CASRTGSNTGELFF
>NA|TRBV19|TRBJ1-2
CASTQLTGTGTGYTF
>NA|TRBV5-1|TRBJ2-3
CASSFASGSTDTQYF
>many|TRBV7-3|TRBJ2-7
CASSLQAGGVEQYF
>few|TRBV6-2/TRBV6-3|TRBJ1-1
CASSYVGTEAFF
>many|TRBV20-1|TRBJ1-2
CSARVLGEDGYTF
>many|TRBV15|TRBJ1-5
CATSRKGNQPQHF
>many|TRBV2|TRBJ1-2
CASSEETAKYTF
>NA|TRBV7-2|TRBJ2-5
CSSSLPLAGGGQGETQYF
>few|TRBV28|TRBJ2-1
CASSLGRNEQFF
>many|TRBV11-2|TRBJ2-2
CASSLVSWRTLRLLGTGELFF
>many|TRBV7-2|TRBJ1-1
CASSLMGRGTEAFF
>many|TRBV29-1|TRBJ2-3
CSVDGGLISTDTQYF
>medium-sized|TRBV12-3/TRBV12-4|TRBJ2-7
CASSSGYKGIYEQYF
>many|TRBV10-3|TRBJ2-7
CAISDRDRETYEQYF
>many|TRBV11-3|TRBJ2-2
CASSQGTANTGELFF
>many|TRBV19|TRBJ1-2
CASVPTAGGVKGYGYTF
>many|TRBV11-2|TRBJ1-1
CASSLDTGGGTEAFF
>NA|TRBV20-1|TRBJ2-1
CSARDRGGRRGGHYNEQFF
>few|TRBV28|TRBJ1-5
CASMEGGTQPQHF
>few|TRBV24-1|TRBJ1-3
CATTGWVYGNTIYF
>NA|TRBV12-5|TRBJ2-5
CASGLGTGGKQETQYF
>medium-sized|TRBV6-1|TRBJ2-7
CASSEAGTGVYEQYF
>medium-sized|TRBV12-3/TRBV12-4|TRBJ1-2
CASSPLQGSNGYTF
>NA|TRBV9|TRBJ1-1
CASSVVHGAPNTEAFF
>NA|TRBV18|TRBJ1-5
CASSKSEGGNQPQHF
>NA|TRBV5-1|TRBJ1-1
CASSLGHDKSTEAFF
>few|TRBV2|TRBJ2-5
CASSAGKETQYF
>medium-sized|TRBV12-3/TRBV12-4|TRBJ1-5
CASSLHNSQPQHF
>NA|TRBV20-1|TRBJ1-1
CSSRTNPNTEAFF
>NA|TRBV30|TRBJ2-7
CAWSAVPSSYEQYF
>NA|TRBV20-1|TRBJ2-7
CSASIGASDYEQYF
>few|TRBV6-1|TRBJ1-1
CASRNSGSEAFF
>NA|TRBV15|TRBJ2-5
CATIRDSPETQYF
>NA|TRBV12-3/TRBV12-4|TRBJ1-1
CASRPGEAWRHTEAFF
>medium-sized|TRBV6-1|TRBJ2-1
CASSSLRGQGNEQFF